The present TCR beta chain was sequenced within a study of cytomegalovirus exposure and HLA in healthy donors. Study-wide background: In a later analysis, the approximately 110 validation repertoires were reported to have used the same platform as the 650 to 800 first-cohort repertoires.

Method: immunoSEQ multiplex PCR; TCRdb's copy keeps in-frame clones and lacks some. Of about 200,000 clones in the sample, 84% were seen once. In regard to this clone: Its antigen is unknown.

After removal of 6 bases from V and 5 bases from J, the junction contained 10 bases not matched to a gene. This CDR3 region has 16 residues. The germline V gene encodes CDR1 SGDLS and CDR2 YYNGEE. Overall study results and limits: Cytomegalovirus status, reportedly, was diagnosed with high specificity and sensitivity by the classifier. The listing of about 150 TCR beta chains classed them as cytomegalovirus-associated.

This receptor was obtained from a woman aged 30 to 39 in good health and CMV-seropositive. V usage is TRBV9 and J usage is TRBJ2-1; 11 positions match TRBD1. The sequencing sample was made of PBMCs. The CDR3 DNA reads TGTGCCAGCACCTTCCTCCCGGGACAGGGGGACAATGAGCAGTTCTTC. Amino acids: CASTFLPGQGDNEQFF.